One sample yielded the 27 T cell receptor beta chains listed below, sequenced in a study of vaccination and CD4 T cells after COVID-19. The treatment: roughly 10-day PBMC culture with coronavirus spike peptide pools or control peptides (ViraFEST assay). Once obtained from cultured CD4+ T cells, the DNA was sequenced using the Oncomine TCR Beta short-read assay. TCRdb re-called the PCR reads with MiXCR, one entry per CDR3 protein. The table records 4,600 or so distinct CDR3 sequences, approximately 29% of them present only once. The antigens for these receptors are not known. Material: CD4+ T cells from blood, cultured in vitro. Receptors were obtained from a human donor who had recovered from COVID-19.

V and J are TRBV7-9 and TRBJ1-6, with D possibly TRBD1 on 5 matching bases. With 5 bases removed from V and 10 bases from J, the gap between germline ends came to 12 bases. The CDR3 sequence is 13 residues long. The germline V gene encodes CDR1 SEHNR and CDR2 FQNEAQ (reference sequence). CDR3 sequence reads: CASSKSGDSPLHF. CDR3 DNA: TGTGCCAGCAGCAAAAGCGGGGACTCACCCCTCCACTTT.

This chain joins TRBV7-6 and TRBJ2-5; 9 bases agree with TRBD2. CDR1 and CDR2 from the germline V gene are SGHVS and FNYEAQ. The CDR3 has 16 residues. Trimming cost V 4 bases and J 4 bases; bases outside gene matches: 10. The CDR3 region is CASSSAVAGVGETQYF. DNA of the CDR3: TGTGCCAGCAGCTCAGCCGTAGCGGGAGTGGGAGAGACCCAGTACTTC.

The chain combines TRBV5-1 with TRBJ1-1, with D perhaps matching TRBD1 (6 bases). V lost 0 bases and J 2 bases, leaving 11 bases between the germline ends. The CDR3 has 15 amino acids. Per germline, CDR1 SGHRS and CDR2 YFSETQ. CDR3 bases: TGCGCCAGCAGCTTGGTAACGACAGGCAACACTGAAGCTTTCTTT. As protein: CASSLVTTGNTEAFF.

This clonotype is large (0.1 to 1%) by share. The chain has TRBV21-1 and TRBJ2-7. TRBV21-1 is a listed pseudogene. This CDR3 is built from 14 residues. CDR3 protein: CASSKENSTYEQYF. CDR3 coding DNA: TGTGCCAGCAGCAAAGAAAATTCCACCTACGAGCAGTACTTC.

This clonotype came up a few times. The rearrangement uses TRBV27 and TRBJ1-2; D gene ambiguous. The CDR3 length is 15 residues. V was pared by 6 bases and J by 3 bases, with 17 bases between. Germline V gives CDR1 MNHEY, CDR2 SMNVEV (reference sequence). The CDR3: CASSLMPTVDYGYTF. The CDR3 nucleotides read TGTGCCAGCAGCCTCATGCCCACTGTAGACTATGGCTACACCTTC.

The table lists this clonotype with a few counts. This chain uses TRBV11-3 with TRBJ2-7; D remains ambiguous. Germline V gene sequence: CDR1 SGHNT, CDR2 YENEEA. V lost 6 bases and J 2 bases, leaving 14 bases between the germline ends. The CDR3 has 14 amino acids. The CDR3 DNA follows: TGTGCCAGCAGTGGCAGGCGGAGCCCCTACGAGCAGTACTTC. Translation: CASSGRRSPYEQYF.

This clonotype was detected only a few times. V and J are TRBV6-5 and TRBJ2-5; D not certain. Germline lookup yields CDR1 MNHEY and CDR2 SVGAGI. The V end lost 2 bases, the J end lost 0 bases, and 7 bases lay between the germline ends. CDR3 length: 14 amino acids. In DNA form, the CDR3 reads TGTGCCAGCAGTTACGGTCTTTACCAAGAGACCCAGTACTTC. Translation: CASSYGLYQETQYF.

The chain recombines TRBV7-2 with TRBJ2-7; D possibly corresponds to TRBD2 (6 bases). The ends were cut back, 3 bases at V and 9 bases at J, with 18 bases in the middle. The CDR3 consists of 14 residues. Germline assignment: CDR1 SGHTA and CDR2 FQGNSA. The CDR3 sequence: CASSLDRLVTRQYF. DNA for the CDR3: TGTGCCAGCAGCTTGGACCGACTAGTAACGAGGCAGTACTTC.

This chain links TRBV12-3 or TRBV12-4 with TRBJ1-6, with D hard to call. This CDR3 comprises 15 residues. Between the trimmed V and J ends, which lost 5 bases and 0 bases, there was a span of 8 bases. CDR3 residues: CASSKQSSYNSPLHF. The DNA for the CDR3 is TGTGCCAGCAGTAAACAGAGCTCCTATAATTCACCCCTCCACTTT.

This clonotype was detected only a few times. V usage is TRBV7-2 and J usage is TRBJ2-7; D gene uncertain. The CDR3 runs to 14 residues. The germline gives CDR1 SGHTA, CDR2 FQGNSA. Trimming shortened V by 4 bases and J by 6 bases, and 16 bases separated the two germline ends. The CDR3 sequence: CASSSSVVALEQYF. CDR3 bases: TGTGCCAGCAGCTCGTCAGTAGTGGCGCTCGAGCAGTACTTC.

The rearrangement joins TRBV11-2 to TRBJ2-2, with TRBD1 identical over 10 bases. Per germline, CDR1 SGHAT and CDR2 FQNNGV. V was pared by 5 bases and J by 7 bases, with 4 bases of the junction left unmatched. The CDR3 extends over 14 amino acids. The CDR3 DNA is TGTGCCAGCAGCCGGGACAGGGGAGTCGGGGAGCTGTTTTTT. This gives the protein CASSRDRGVGELFF.

The chain employs TRBV7-8 and TRBJ1-1; D possibly corresponds to TRBD1 (6 bases). V was trimmed by 1 base and J by 11 bases, leaving 17 bases between them. The CDR3 consists of 14 residues. Germline values: CDR1 SGHVS, CDR2 FQNEAQ. As DNA, the CDR3 is TGTGCCAGCAGCTTAGAAAGGGTGGCAGGGGAGGCTTTCTTT. Its translation is CASSLERVAGEAFF.

As DNA, the CDR3 is TGTGCCAGCAGCTTAAAATCGGGATTCGGGGGGAGAACAGATACGCAGTATTTT. Protein sequence: CASSLKSGFGGRTDTQYF. The chain has TRBV7-2 and TRBJ2-3; TRBD2 agrees at 7 bases. Germline assignment: CDR1 SGHTA and CDR2 FQGNSA. The junction had 14 bases not matched to a gene; V was cut back by 2 bases and J by 3 bases. The CDR3 is made up of 18 amino acids.

This clonotype was seen only a few times. Here the CDR3 DNA reads TGTGCCACCAGTGACCGACTAGCGGGAGAGACCCAGTACTTC. Its translation: CATSDRLAGETQYF. V and J are TRBV24-1 and TRBJ2-5; 10 bases are shared with TRBD2. The CDR3 extends over 14 amino acids. The ends lost 4 bases at V and 4 bases at J; junction bases unmatched: 2. The germline CDR1 and CDR2 sequences are KGHDR and SFDVKD.

The chain joins TRBV12-3 or TRBV12-4 to TRBJ1-3; D uncertain. CDR3 size: 14 residues. The ends were cut back, 6 bases at V and 0 bases at J, with 9 bases in the middle. CDR3 in DNA: TGTGCCAGCAGCCGGGCTTACTCTGGAAACACCATATATTTT. It codes for CASSRAYSGNTIYF.

A few counts support this clonotype. The genes are TRBV20-1 and TRBJ2-7, with D hard to call. With 2 bases removed from V and 2 bases from J, the gap between germline ends came to 10 bases. Germline V lookup: CDR1 DFQATT, CDR2 SNEGSKA (reference sequence). The CDR3 is 13 amino acids. CDR3 bases: TGCAGTGCTAGACCTCAGAGTCCCTACGAGCAGTACTTC. Translation: CSARPQSPYEQYF.

For this clonotype: With a much larger clone just one base away, this may be a read error. The J gene is TRBJ2-1, the V gene TRBV5-4, with 9 bases matching TRBD2. The V gene's germline CDR1 is SGHNT and CDR2 YYREEE (reference sequence). The CDR3 has 16 residues. For the CDR3, the DNA is TGTGTCAGCAGCTTGTACCGACTAGCGGTATACAATGAGCAGTTCTTC. Translating gives CVSSLYRLAVYNEQFF.

This clonotype was found a few times. This sequence joins TRBV6-1 and TRBJ1-1, with D possibly TRBD1 on 6 matching bases. With 5 bases removed from V and 7 bases from J, the gap between germline ends came to 20 bases. CDR3 length equals 15 residues. Germline-derived CDR1 and CDR2 are MNHNS and SASEGT. CDR3 loop: CASSPAGQGILEAFF. The CDR3 DNA sequence: TGTGCCAGCAGTCCAGCAGGCCAGGGGATCCTTGAAGCTTTCTTT.

This clonotype was recorded only once. The gene calls are TRBV29-1 and TRBJ2-3; the D gene is possibly TRBD2 (6 bases). V was clipped by 6 bases and J by 3 bases, with 13 bases between them. The CDR3 spans 13 residues. Per the germline V gene, CDR1 is SQVTM and CDR2 is ANQGSEA. This CDR3 is CSVATGTTDTQYF. CDR3 nucleotide sequence: TGCAGCGTGGCAACCGGGACTACAGATACGCAGTATTTT.

This clonotype qualifies as medium-sized. The gene calls are TRBV12-3 or TRBV12-4 and TRBJ2-1; 9 bases map to TRBD1. The CDR3 has 17 amino acids. Losses at the gene ends were 5 bases for V and 8 bases for J; bases not matched to a gene: 16. CDR3: CASSRSFGTGIEYEQFF. The CDR3 bases are TGTGCCAGCAGTAGATCTTTCGGGACAGGGATCGAGTATGAGCAGTTCTTC.

This clonotype was observed a handful of times. The chain carries TRBV7-9 and TRBJ2-5, with 7 bases aligning to TRBD1. Germline values: CDR1 SEHNR, CDR2 FQNEAQ (reference sequence). The CDR3 totals 14 residues. V dropped 5 bases and J dropped 4; count of bases not matched to a gene: 7. The CDR3 region has the DNA TGTGCCAGCAGCGCGACAGGGCCGACAGAGACCCAGTACTTC. As protein: CASSATGPTETQYF.

A few counts support this clonotype. The chain joins TRBV6-1 to TRBJ1-5; D is unresolved. V lost 8 bases to trimming and J lost 4 bases, with 12 bases between them. The CDR3 runs 13 residues. Germline loops: CDR1 MNHNS, CDR2 SASEGT. CDR3 nucleotide sequence: TGTGCCAGCTTGGCGGTTAATAATCAGCCCCAGCATTTT. Translating it yields CASLAVNNQPQHF.

This clonotype turned up a few times. This chain uses TRBV6-5 with TRBJ1-1, with D hard to call. Looked up from germline, CDR1 is MNHEY and CDR2 is SVGAGI. Trimming removed 4 bases from V and 0 bases from J, with 12 bases in between. The CDR3 has 15 residues. The chain's CDR3 is CASSFRRLMNTEAFF. CDR3 nucleotide sequence: TGTGCCAGCAGTTTCCGACGCCTGATGAACACTGAAGCTTTCTTT.

This clonotype was detected only once. This chain uses TRBV25-1 with TRBJ2-3; a weak D match, TRBD1 (6 bases). This CDR3 region has 15 residues. V dropped 5 bases and J dropped 3 bases, with 15 bases sitting between them. Germline V CDR1 and CDR2: MGHDK, SYGVNS. CDR3 sequence: CASSYTGSGTDTQYF. As DNA, the CDR3 is TGTGCCAGCAGTTACACAGGGTCGGGTACAGATACGCAGTATTTT.

This chain connects TRBV12-5 to TRBJ1-1; 8 nucleotides line up with TRBD1. This CDR3 has 14 amino acids. V was pared by 3 bases and J by 1 base, with 1 base of the junction left unmatched. Germline values: CDR1 LGHNT, CDR2 FRNRAP. CDR3 sequence reads: CASGFGQGNTEAFF. CDR3 sequence (DNA): TGTGCTAGTGGTTTCGGACAGGGGAACACTGAAGCTTTCTTT. The whole variable domain, remainder taken from reference TRBV12-5 and TRBJ1-1, is DARVTQTPRHKVTEMGQEVTMRCQPILGHNTVFWYRQTMMQGLELLAYFRNRAPLDDSGMPKDRFSAEMPDATLATLKIQPSEPRDSAVYFCASGFGQGNTEAFFGQGTRLTVV.

The chain links TRBV24-1 to TRBJ2-2; D is ambiguous. The V end lost 12 bases, the J end lost 2 bases, and 12 bases lay between the germline ends. The CDR3 is made up of 13 amino acids. CDR1 is KGHDR, CDR2 SFDVKD, per germline. CDR3 nucleotides: TGTGCCTGTGTAAACTCAAACACCGGGGAGCTGTTTTTT. This encodes CACVNSNTGELFF.

Only a few counts were recorded for this clonotype. The J gene is TRBJ1-2, the V gene TRBV20-1; D perhaps matches TRBD1 (5 bases). The V gene lost 4 bases and the J gene lost 3 bases, with 18 bases spanning the gap. The germline V gene has CDR1 DFQATT and CDR2 SNEGSKA (reference sequence). The CDR3 loop spans 15 amino acids. CDR3 amino acids: CSANPVQGGYYGYTF. CDR3 nucleotides: TGCAGTGCTAATCCTGTCCAGGGTGGGTACTATGGCTACACCTTC.